These 3 T cell receptor beta chains were sequenced from one sample in a study of cytomegalovirus exposure and HLA in healthy donors. Profiled with immunoSEQ multiplex PCR; TCRdb holds only in-frame clones, not every one. The sample consists of 250,000 to 350,000 clones, roughly 86% of them appearing once. Specimen: PBMCs. The receptors shown here come from a man aged 30 to 45 in good health and CMV-seronegative.

This chain connects TRBV11-2 to TRBJ2-7, with 7 bases identical to TRBD2. The CDR3 totals 13 residues. Per the germline V gene, CDR1 is SGHAT and CDR2 is FQNNGV. V was clipped by 7 bases and J by 6 bases; unmatched bases: 9. CDR3 amino acids: CASNLGGTGEQYF. The DNA for the CDR3 is TGTGCCAGCAACTTGGGGGGGACCGGCGAGCAGTACTTC.

The chain combines TRBV27 with TRBJ2-7; TRBD1 agrees at 10 bases. J gave up 3 bases and V 5 bases, and 4 bases lay outside the gene matches. CDR1 is MNHEY and CDR2 is SMNVEV in the germline V gene (reference sequence). The CDR3 is 14 amino acids. This CDR3 is CASSLGQGGYEQYF. The CDR3 nucleotides are TGTGCCAGCAGTCTCGGACAGGGGGGCTACGAGCAGTACTTC.

This clone is a singleton in its sample. The chain uses TRBV5-1 and TRBJ2-1, with 7 bases identical to TRBD1. The CDR3 length is 16 residues. The germline V gene has CDR1 SGHRS and CDR2 YFSETQ. V dropped 3 bases and J dropped 2; count of bases not matched to a gene: 8. Here the CDR3 reads CASSSTGTATYNEQFF. DNA for the CDR3: TGCGCCAGCAGCTCGACCGGGACAGCCACCTACAATGAGCAGTTCTTC.